This TCR beta chain is drawn from a study of blood T cell repertoires in COVID-19. Produced via immunoSEQ multiplex PCR; TCRdb's table is partial and in-frame only. This repertoire shows 130,000 to 150,000 clones, over 70% found once; its top ten account for about 11%. With 1 base clipped from V and 0 bases from J, the junction kept 9 bases outside the gene matches. The CDR3 has 18 amino acids. Germline V gives CDR1 SGHNT, CDR2 YENEEA. Participants came from fewer than 25 US areas, aged roughly 18 to 90 years. Sequencing used PBMCs or T cells enriched from blood (not recorded which). The TCR originated in a man aged 55 to 69 who had recovered from COVID-19. The rearrangement links TRBV11-3 to TRBJ2-3; 8 nucleotides align to TRBD2. The chain's CDR3 is CASSLGSTSAISTDTQYF. In DNA, the CDR3 is TGTGCCAGCAGCTTAGGCTCGACTAGCGCCATTAGCACAGATACGCAGTATTTT.